This T cell receptor beta chain was sequenced in a study of T-cell memory formation after mild COVID-19. About the study: There were largely donor-specific TCR clusters. Overall study results and limits: Pre-infection memory carried some responding clones, suggesting that cross-reactive memory joined. A second wave of clones peaked on day 37, and their SARS-CoV-2 specificity went unconfirmed.

With constant-segment primers, 5'RACE yielded cDNA libraries of TCR alpha and TCR beta that carried sample barcodes and UMIs. MiXCR, run by TCRdb on the 5' RACE reads, gives a single entry per CDR3 protein. The top ten hold 50% to 70% of the sample, which has 14,000 to 15,000 distinct CDR3 sequences, around a fifth seen once. This clonotype was seen ten or more times. The target antigen is unknown. CDR3 length equals 15 residues. V was pared by 10 bases and J by 8 bases, with 23 bases between. Looked up from germline, CDR1 is MNHNS and CDR2 is SASEGT. The sample taken for sequencing was PBMCs or a T cell subset sorted from them (not recorded which). The chain couples TRBV6-1 to TRBJ2-2, with a possible D match to TRBD1 (7 bases). This receptor was identified in a man aged 18 to 30 who had mild COVID-19 (a few samples of this study predate the infection). Cell type and time point are not known. CDR3 sequence: CATTSWTGYSGELFF. The CDR3 DNA reads as TGTGCCACCACTAGCTGGACAGGTTATTCTGGGGAGCTGTTTTTT.